The 3 T cell receptor beta chains given below trace back to one sample, sequenced in a study of shared clonotypes between healthy human individuals (TCRdb year 2020). The library was built by means of the immunoSEQ multiplex PCR assay. TCRdb took over this immuneACCESS table, retaining in-frame rearrangements with V and J assigned. Such tables are incomplete; in checked studies, under half of the missing clones stem from an unresolved V gene, and the remainder is unexplained. The sample table contains approximately 1.5 million clones; only one count was recorded for roughly 98% of them. The ten most abundant clones make up less than 0.55% of the sample. The specimen sequenced was naive CD4+ T cells sorted from blood. The sample's cell subset or site label, decoded: CD45RA+ positively selected. Receptors originate from a man aged 25 to 40 in good health.

The chain recombines TRBV7-9 with TRBJ2-4; 7 nucleotides line up with TRBD1. With V trimmed by 5 bases and J by 15 bases, 10 bases remained unmatched. CDR1 is SEHNR and CDR2 is FQNEAQ in the germline V gene (reference sequence). The CDR3 sequence is 12 residues long. CDR3 DNA sequence: TGTGCCAGCAGCCAAATGACAGGGCCCTTGTACTTC. It translates to CASSQMTGPLYF.

In DNA form, the CDR3 reads TGCGCCAGCAGCTTGCTCGGTGCGGAAGATACGCAGTATTTT. Its translation: CASSLLGAEDTQYF. The chain combines TRBV5-1 with TRBJ2-3; D is ambiguous. In germline, CDR1 is SGHRS, CDR2 YFSETQ. V gave up 1 base and J gave up 5 bases, with 11 bases separating them. The CDR3 totals 14 residues. The full variable domain, rest sourced from reference TRBV5-1 and TRBJ2-3, is KAGVTQTPRYLIKTRGQQVTLSCSPISGHRSVSWYQQTPGQGLQFLFEYFSETQRNKGNFPGRFSGRQFSNSRSEMNVSTLELGDSALYLCASSLLGAEDTQYFGPGTRLTVL.

The chain has TRBV2 and TRBJ2-2; D is undetermined. CDR1 and CDR2 from the germline V gene are SNHLY and FYNNEI. V was clipped by 7 bases and J by 4 bases, with 10 bases between them. The CDR3 covers 13 residues. The CDR3 reads CASKGSATGELFF. CDR3 in DNA: TGTGCCAGCAAAGGGTCTGCCACCGGGGAGCTGTTTTTT.